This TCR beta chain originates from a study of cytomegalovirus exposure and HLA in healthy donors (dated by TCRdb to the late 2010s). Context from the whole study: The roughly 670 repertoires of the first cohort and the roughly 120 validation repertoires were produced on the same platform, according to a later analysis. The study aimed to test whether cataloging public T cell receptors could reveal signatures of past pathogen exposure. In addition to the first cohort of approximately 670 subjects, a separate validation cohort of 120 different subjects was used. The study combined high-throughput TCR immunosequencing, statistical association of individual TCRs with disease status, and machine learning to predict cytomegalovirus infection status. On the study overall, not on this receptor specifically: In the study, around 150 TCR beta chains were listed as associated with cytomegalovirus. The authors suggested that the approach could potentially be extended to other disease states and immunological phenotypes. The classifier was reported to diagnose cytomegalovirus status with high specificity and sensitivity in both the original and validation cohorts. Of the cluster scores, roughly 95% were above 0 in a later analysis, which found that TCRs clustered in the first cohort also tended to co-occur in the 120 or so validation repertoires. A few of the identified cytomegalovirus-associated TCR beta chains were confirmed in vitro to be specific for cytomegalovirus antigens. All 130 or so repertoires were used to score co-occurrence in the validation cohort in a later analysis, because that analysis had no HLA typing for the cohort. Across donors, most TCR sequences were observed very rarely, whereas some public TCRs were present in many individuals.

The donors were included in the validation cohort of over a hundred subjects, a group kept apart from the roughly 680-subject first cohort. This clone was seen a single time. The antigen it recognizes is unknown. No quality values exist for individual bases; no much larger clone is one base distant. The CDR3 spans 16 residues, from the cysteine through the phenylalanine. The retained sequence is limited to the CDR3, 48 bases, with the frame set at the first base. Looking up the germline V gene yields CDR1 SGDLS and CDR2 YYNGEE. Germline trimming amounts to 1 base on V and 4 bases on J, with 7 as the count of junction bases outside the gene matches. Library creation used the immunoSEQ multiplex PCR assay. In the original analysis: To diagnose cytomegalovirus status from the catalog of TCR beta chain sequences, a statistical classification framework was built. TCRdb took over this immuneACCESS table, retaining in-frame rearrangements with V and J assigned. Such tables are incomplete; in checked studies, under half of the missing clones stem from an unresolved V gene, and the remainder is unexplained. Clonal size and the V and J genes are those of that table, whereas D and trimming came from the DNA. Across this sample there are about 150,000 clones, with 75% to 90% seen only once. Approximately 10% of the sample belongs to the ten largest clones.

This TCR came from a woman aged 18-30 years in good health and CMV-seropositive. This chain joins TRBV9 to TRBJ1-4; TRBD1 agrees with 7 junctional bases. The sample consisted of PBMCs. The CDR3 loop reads CASSVQSGGINEKLFF. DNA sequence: TGTGCCAGCAGCGTACAATCAGGGGGGATTAATGAAAAACTGTTTTTT.